This TCR beta chain originates from a study of blood T cell repertoires in COVID-19. With 1 base removed from V and 4 bases from J, the gap between germline ends came to 15 bases. Germline loops: CDR1 SGHRS, CDR2 YFSETQ. The CDR3 consists of 16 residues. The method was immunoSEQ multiplex PCR; TCRdb's version includes in-frame clones alone and lacks a portion of them. Of approximately 380,000 clones detected, just over 90% appear once; the ten largest clones hold 0.86%. This TCR came from a woman between 40 and 55 years old who had been exposed to COVID-19. The chain combines TRBV5-1 with TRBJ1-3; the D gene is possibly TRBD1 (5 bases). The sequenced sample was PBMCs or T cells enriched from blood (not recorded which). CDR3 protein: CASSLFPPGSGNTIYF. CDR3 bases: TGCGCCAGCAGCTTGTTCCCCCCAGGGTCAGGAAACACCATATATTTT.